Each of the 11 T cell receptor beta chains below was sequenced from the same sample in a study of vaccination and CD4 T cells after COVID-19. For these TCRs, the target antigens are not known. Documented time point: late sampling 161 to 241 days after vaccination in a few convalescent patients. The treatment here: roughly 11-day PBMC culture with coronavirus spike peptide pools or control peptides (ViraFEST assay). Cultured CD4+ T cells had their DNA profiled by the Oncomine TCR Beta short-read assay. In TCRdb, the PCR reads were re-called with MiXCR into one record per CDR3 protein. The sample includes approximately 21,000 distinct CDR3 sequences, over 40% of them seen just once. The sequencing here drew on CD4+ T cells from blood, cultured in vitro, taken about 7 months after SARS-CoV-2 vaccination. The receptors shown here come from a human donor who had recovered from COVID-19.

This clonotype was observed once. This chain's CDR3 is CASSLGRGHHEQYF. For the CDR3, the DNA is TGTGCCAGCAGCTTAGGCAGGGGGCACCACGAGCAGTACTTC. This chain uses TRBV7-2 with TRBJ2-7, with 8 bases fitting TRBD1. Germline CDR1 reads SGHTA; CDR2 reads FQGNSA. The V segment lost 1 base and the J segment 5 bases; nucleotides outside the gene matches: 4. CDR3 length: 14 residues. Looking up the rest from reference TRBV7-2 and TRBJ2-7 gives the full variable domain: GAGVSQSPSNKVTEKGKDVELRCDPISGHTALYWYRQSLGQGLEFLIYFQGNSAPDKSGLPSDRFSAERTGGSVSTLTIQRTQQEDSAVYLCASSLGRGHHEQYFGPGTRLTVT.

This chain uses TRBV6-1 with TRBJ2-2; 9 nucleotides match TRBD2. Germline assignment: CDR1 MNHNS and CDR2 SASEGT. The CDR3 sequence is 14 residues long. The V gene end was trimmed by 7 bases and the J gene end by 3 bases; junction bases not matched to a gene: 3. The CDR3 spells CASTWTSDTGELFF. DNA of the CDR3: TGTGCCAGCACTTGGACTAGCGACACCGGGGAGCTGTTTTTT.

On this clonotype: Germline is not matched at one junction end, which may reflect a read error. V usage is TRBV27 and J usage is TRBJ2-1; 9 positions agree with TRBD2. This CDR3 has 15 residues. Germline V lookup: CDR1 MNHEY, CDR2 SMNVEV (reference sequence). The CDR3 DNA follows: TGTGCCAGCAGTTTCGGCGGGAGGGCCTACGATGAGCAGTTCTTC. Protein product: CASSFGGRAYDEQFF.

This sequence joins TRBV12-3 or TRBV12-4 and TRBJ2-1; no clear D gene. The ends were cut back, 4 bases at V and 9 bases at J, with 16 bases in the middle. This CDR3 spans 14 amino acids. Here the CDR3 DNA reads TGTGCCAGCAGTTCGAAAGCTAACTACGGTGAGCAGTTCTTC. Its protein is CASSSKANYGEQFF.

This clonotype was seen a few times. The chain combines TRBV6-5 with TRBJ1-5; no clear D. The CDR3 is 15 amino acids. CDR1 is MNHEY and CDR2 is SVGAGI in the germline V gene. The V end lost 2 bases, the J end lost 6 bases, and 14 bases lay between the germline ends. This CDR3 is CASSYGRIGSQPQHF. The DNA of the CDR3 is TGTGCCAGCAGTTACGGTCGAATAGGTTCTCAGCCCCAGCATTTT.

The gene calls are TRBV20-1 and TRBJ2-5; 7 positions agree with TRBD1. The CDR3 spans 14 residues. Looked up from germline, CDR1 is DFQATT and CDR2 is SNEGSKA (reference sequence). The trim removed 2 bases at V and 2 bases at J, leaving 5 bases unmatched. The CDR3 reads CSARHRDRQETQYF. The CDR3 DNA is TGCAGTGCTAGACACCGGGACAGACAAGAGACCCAGTACTTC.

Judged by abundance, this clonotype is medium-sized (0.01 to 0.1%). The chain uses TRBV7-9 and TRBJ2-7; D perhaps matches TRBD2 (6 bases). The CDR3 loop spans 15 amino acids. Trimming took off 1 base at V and 3 bases at J, with 13 bases between the two ends. Germline V gene lookup returns CDR1 SEHNR and CDR2 FQNEAQ (reference sequence). CDR3: CASSLGDFPDYEQYF. CDR3 nucleotide sequence: TGTGCCAGCAGCTTAGGGGACTTCCCCGACTACGAGCAGTACTTC.

The chain has TRBV19 and TRBJ2-5; D gene uncertain. The length of the CDR3 is 15 residues. Deletions cut 10 bases from V and 1 base from J, with 19 bases between. Looked up from germline, CDR1 is LNHDA and CDR2 is SQIVND (reference sequence). CDR3 in amino acids: CATNSPRVGQETQYF. The CDR3 DNA reads TGTGCCACCAACTCCCCACGGGTAGGCCAAGAGACCCAGTACTTC.

The chain couples TRBV10-3 to TRBJ2-7, with D possibly matching TRBD2 (6 bases). The CDR3 extends over 15 amino acids. Trimming shortened V by 3 bases and J by 2 bases, and 14 bases separated the two germline ends. CDR1 is ENHRY, CDR2 SYGVKD, per germline. The CDR3 loop reads CAISESGTATYEQYF. The CDR3 DNA follows: TGTGCCATCAGTGAATCCGGGACTGCTACCTACGAGCAGTACTTC.

This clonotype came up a few times. The rearrangement links TRBV7-3 to TRBJ2-7; 9 positions match TRBD2. Germline-derived CDR1 and CDR2 are SGHTA and FQGTGA. The V gene end was trimmed by 6 bases and the J gene end by 0 bases; junction bases not matched to a gene: 3. CDR3 length: 14 residues. The CDR3 spells CASRPAGGSYEQYF. CDR3 bases: TGTGCCAGCAGGCCAGCGGGAGGCTCCTACGAGCAGTACTTC.

This clonotype was seen a few times. This chain joins TRBV10-3 and TRBJ2-1, with TRBD2 matching 7 bases. J gave up 2 bases and V 9 bases, and 7 bases lay outside the gene matches. Germline assignment: CDR1 ENHRY and CDR2 SYGVKD. The CDR3 length is 14 residues. The CDR3 DNA follows: TGTGCCATACACCCTAGCGGTACCTACAATGAGCAGTTCTTC. Protein sequence: CAIHPSGTYNEQFF.